This passage covers 21 T cell receptor beta chains from one sample sequenced in a study of response to subunit inactivated influenza vaccine (dated by TCRdb to between 2017 and 2018). Libraries were made using RT-PCR. TCRdb records Illumina HiSeq 2500 as the sequencer. The public reads were reprocessed in TCRdb via fastp at Q25 and MiXCR, keeping in-frame beta chains. Entries are consolidated by CDR3 protein sequence, retaining the most common genes and DNA. This sample lists about 520,000 distinct CDR3 sequences; roughly 27% were detected once. The top ten clones comprise around 1.8% of the sample. This material consisted of CD4+ T cells sorted from PBMCs, taken more than 4 days after vaccination. The receptors derive from a man aged 45-65 years who received an inactivated influenza vaccine. Donor details come from another sample of the same person, matched by shared clones.

J is TRBJ1-5 and V is TRBV15; D uncertain. Germline V gene data show CDR1 as LNHNV and CDR2 as YYDKDF (reference sequence). Trimming removed 0 bases from V and 4 bases from J, with 10 bases in between. The CDR3 is 15 residues long. CDR3 amino acids: CATSRDRRKNQPQHF. The CDR3 nucleotides read TGTGCCACCAGCAGAGATCGACGGAAGAATCAGCCCCAGCATTTT.

The V gene is TRBV10-3, the J gene TRBJ2-2; a possible D gene is TRBD1 (5 bases). This CDR3 is built from 16 residues. Germline V CDR1 and CDR2: ENHRY, SYGVKD. V lost 2 bases to trimming and J lost 6 bases, with 16 bases between them. The CDR3 nucleotides are TGTGCCATCAGTGAGATCCCCCAGGGAAGATCCGGGGAGCTGTTTTTT. Its protein product is CAISEIPQGRSGELFF.

This clonotype has ten or more counts. This chain uses TRBV12-3 or TRBV12-4 with TRBJ2-5; 10 bases agree with TRBD1. This CDR3 region has 15 residues. J gave up 1 base and V 4 bases, and 3 bases lay outside the gene matches. CDR3 bases: TGTGCCAGCAGTTCGGGACAGGGGACCCAAGAGACCCAGTACTTC. Protein product: CASSSGQGTQETQYF.

The chain is built from TRBV7-2 and TRBJ2-1; D tentatively fits TRBD1 or TRBD2 (5 bases each). CDR3 length equals 16 residues. Germline-derived CDR1 and CDR2 are SGHTA and FQGNSA. V lost 0 bases, J lost 4 bases, and 13 bases lay in between. The CDR3 reads CASSLAGTTNYNEQFF. Written as DNA, the CDR3 is TGTGCCAGCAGCTTAGCGGGGACCACCAATTACAATGAGCAGTTCTTC.

This clonotype was counted between two and nine times. The rearrangement links TRBV9 to TRBJ2-1; 14 bases match TRBD2. CDR3 size: 17 residues. Germline trimming cut 10 bases from V and 2 bases from J; bases unmatched to any gene: 11. Germline CDR1 reads SGDLS; CDR2 reads YYNGEE. CDR3 sequence: CAVSPPGLAGAYNEQFF. The CDR3 DNA follows: TGTGCCGTCAGCCCGCCGGGACTAGCGGGAGCCTACAATGAGCAGTTCTTC.

V gene TRBV6-1 combines with J gene TRBJ2-1; D is possibly TRBD2 (6 bases). V lost 9 bases and J 0 bases, leaving 12 bases between the germline ends. This CDR3 contains 14 residues. Germline values: CDR1 MNHNS, CDR2 SASEGT. The CDR3: CASSDYSSYNEQFF. The CDR3 region has the DNA TGTGCCAGTTCGGACTATAGCTCCTACAATGAGCAGTTCTTC.

This chain uses TRBV29-1 with TRBJ2-5; 10 bases align to TRBD1. V was pared by 3 bases and J by 4 bases, with 5 bases of the junction left unmatched. This CDR3 region has 14 residues. The V gene's germline CDR1 is SQVTM and CDR2 ANQGSEA. The CDR3 here is CSVDRQGAGETQYF. CDR3 DNA sequence: TGCAGCGTTGACAGACAGGGGGCAGGAGAGACCCAGTACTTC. The entire variable domain, with the rest obtained from reference TRBV29-1 and TRBJ2-5, is as follows: SAVISQKPSRDICQRGTSLTIQCQVDSQVTMMFWYRQQPGQSLTLIATANQGSEATYESGFVIDKFPISRPNLTFSTLTVSNMSPEDSSIYLCSVDRQGAGETQYFGPGTRLLVL.

This chain uses TRBV15 with TRBJ2-5, with D perhaps matching TRBD1 (5 bases). V lost 7 bases, J lost 2 bases, and 11 bases lay in between. This CDR3 contains 13 residues. Germline-derived CDR1 and CDR2 are LNHNV and YYDKDF (reference sequence). The CDR3 spells CATTTGTQETQYF. Here the CDR3 DNA reads TGTGCCACCACTACAGGAACACAAGAGACCCAGTACTTC.

This clonotype occurred a few times. The chain couples TRBV18 to TRBJ1-6; 7 bases align to TRBD1. Trimming cost V 5 bases and J 8 bases; bases outside gene matches: 6. The CDR3 has 14 residues. Germline V gene sequence: CDR1 KGHSH, CDR2 LQKENI. CDR3: CASSSRGEDSPLHF. CDR3 sequence (DNA): TGTGCCAGCTCATCCAGGGGGGAAGATTCACCCCTCCACTTT.

The V and J genes are TRBV20-1 and TRBJ1-2, with D possibly being TRBD1 (6 bases). CDR1 and CDR2 (germline): DFQATT, SNEGSKA (reference sequence). The CDR3 consists of 14 residues. Trimming took 6 bases from V and 7 from J, leaving 21 bases between them. The chain's CDR3 is CSATDGGARLGYTF. The DNA of the CDR3 is TGCAGTGCCACAGACGGGGGGGCCCGACTTGGCTACACCTTC.

The J gene is TRBJ2-5, the V gene TRBV20-1; 8 positions agree with TRBD2. J lost 2 bases, V lost 5 bases, and 10 bases had no gene match. The CDR3 extends over 15 amino acids. Germline V gene data show CDR1 as DFQATT and CDR2 as SNEGSKA (reference sequence). CDR3 in amino acids: CSAPRRSGRQETQYF. Here the CDR3 DNA reads TGCAGTGCTCCCCGAAGGAGCGGGAGACAAGAGACCCAGTACTTC.

The CDR3 DNA sequence: TGTGCCAGCAGCACCGCCCCGGTCGGGCTAGCGGGATTACGAACAGATACGCAGTATTTT. It encodes CASSTAPVGLAGLRTDTQYF. V and J are TRBV5-8 and TRBJ2-3; the match to TRBD2 covers 9 bases. This CDR3 region has 20 residues. V lost 4 bases to trimming and J lost 3 bases; unmatched junction nucleotides: 21. CDR1 is SGHTS and CDR2 is YDEGEE in the germline V gene.

The chain joins TRBV12-3 or TRBV12-4 to TRBJ2-1; 8 bases line up with TRBD2. This CDR3 contains 15 residues. Unmatched junction bases numbered 9, after V lost 7 bases and J lost 4 bases. CDR3 amino acids: CASTRSGSGYNEQFF. In nucleotides, the CDR3 is TGTGCCAGCACCAGAAGCGGGAGCGGGTACAATGAGCAGTTCTTC.

The sample holds a few counts of this clonotype. V is TRBV12-3 or TRBV12-4 and J is TRBJ2-7; 13 bases align to TRBD2. The CDR3 is 16 amino acids. Trimming at V came to 5 bases and at J to 8 bases, leaving 12 bases not matched to a gene. The CDR3 sequence: CASSQGLAGALNKQYF. In DNA, the CDR3 is TGTGCCAGCAGTCAAGGACTAGCGGGGGCCCTGAACAAGCAGTACTTC.

This clonotype was detected only a few times. The V call is TRBV12-3 or TRBV12-4, the J call TRBJ1-3, with D possibly TRBD1 on 6 matching bases. This CDR3 is 15 amino acids long. V gave up 6 bases and J gave up 3 bases, with 15 bases separating them. The CDR3 is CASSPQTGDGNTIYF. The CDR3, as DNA: TGTGCCAGCAGCCCTCAGACAGGAGATGGAAACACCATATATTTT.

The CDR3 reads CASSTTGSQPQHF. As DNA, the CDR3 is TGTGCCAGCAGTACAACAGGCTCTCAGCCCCAGCATTTT. The chain is built from TRBV6-6 and TRBJ1-5; the D gene is possibly TRBD1 (5 bases). Germline values: CDR1 MNHNY, CDR2 SVGAGI (reference sequence). CDR3 length: 13 residues. The V gene lost 5 bases and the J gene lost 6 bases, with 11 bases spanning the gap.

CDR3 DNA: TGCAGTGCTAAATTTTCAAGGGGCTACACCTTC. Encoded protein: CSAKFSRGYTF. The V and J genes are TRBV20-1 and TRBJ1-2; D is uncertain. V was clipped by 4 bases and J by 8 bases, with 11 bases between them. Germline V gene sequence: CDR1 DFQATT, CDR2 SNEGSKA (reference sequence). This CDR3 spans 11 amino acids.

This clonotype came up a few times. For the CDR3, the DNA is TGTGCCAGCAGTGGGGCTGGCCAGGAATATACGCAGTATTTT. It codes for CASSGAGQEYTQYF. The chain couples TRBV27 to TRBJ2-3, with D possibly matching TRBD1 (5 bases). V lost 5 bases to trimming and J lost 7 bases, with 16 bases between them. CDR1 is MNHEY, CDR2 SMNVEV, per germline (reference sequence). The CDR3 is 14 residues long.

This clonotype has only one observation. V gene TRBV12-3 or TRBV12-4 combines with J gene TRBJ2-1; possibly TRBD1 for D (7 bases). The CDR3 is 15 amino acids. The germline V and J ends were trimmed by 6 bases and 4 bases, with 16 bases remaining between them. Here the CDR3 reads CASRGGQPDYNEQFF. The CDR3 coding sequence is TGTGCCAGCAGGGGGGGACAGCCCGATTACAATGAGCAGTTCTTC.

In its sample, this clonotype was seen a few times. This chain links TRBV7-9 with TRBJ2-5, with no clear D. Germline V gene data show CDR1 as SEHNR and CDR2 as FQNEAQ (reference sequence). The CDR3 consists of 17 residues. The germline V and J ends were trimmed by 1 base and 3 bases, with 18 bases remaining between them. CDR3 in DNA: TGTGCCAGCAGCTTAGATCCCGGCCTCAATGGGAAAGAGACCCAGTACTTC. Residues: CASSLDPGLNGKETQYF.

V and J are TRBV7-2 and TRBJ2-1; 9 nucleotides line up with TRBD1. V dropped 5 bases and J dropped 5; count of bases not matched to a gene: 4. This CDR3 spans 14 amino acids. In germline, CDR1 is SGHTA, CDR2 FQGNSA. CDR3: CASSLDRGHNEQFF. The DNA for the CDR3 is TGTGCCAGCAGCCTGGACAGGGGACACAATGAGCAGTTCTTC. Full variable domain (missing parts from reference TRBV7-2 and TRBJ2-1): GAGVSQSPSNKVTEKGKDVELRCDPISGHTALYWYRQSLGQGLEFLIYFQGNSAPDKSGLPSDRFSAERTGGSVSTLTIQRTQQEDSAVYLCASSLDRGHNEQFFGPGTRLTVL.